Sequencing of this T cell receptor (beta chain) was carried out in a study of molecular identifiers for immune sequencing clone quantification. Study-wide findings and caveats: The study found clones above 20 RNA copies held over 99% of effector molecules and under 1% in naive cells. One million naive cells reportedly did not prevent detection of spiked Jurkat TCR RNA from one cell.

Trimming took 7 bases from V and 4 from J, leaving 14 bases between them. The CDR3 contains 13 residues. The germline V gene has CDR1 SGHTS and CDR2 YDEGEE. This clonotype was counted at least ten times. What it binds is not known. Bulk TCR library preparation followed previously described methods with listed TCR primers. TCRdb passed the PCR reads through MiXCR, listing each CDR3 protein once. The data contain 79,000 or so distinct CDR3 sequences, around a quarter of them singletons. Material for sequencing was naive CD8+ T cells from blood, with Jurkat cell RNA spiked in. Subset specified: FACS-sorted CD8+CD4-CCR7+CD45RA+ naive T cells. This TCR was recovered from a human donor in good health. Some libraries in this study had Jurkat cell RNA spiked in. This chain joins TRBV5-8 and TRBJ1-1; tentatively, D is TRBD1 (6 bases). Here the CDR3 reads CASETGFSTEAFF. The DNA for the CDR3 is TGTGCCAGCGAAACAGGGTTTAGCACTGAAGCTTTCTTT.